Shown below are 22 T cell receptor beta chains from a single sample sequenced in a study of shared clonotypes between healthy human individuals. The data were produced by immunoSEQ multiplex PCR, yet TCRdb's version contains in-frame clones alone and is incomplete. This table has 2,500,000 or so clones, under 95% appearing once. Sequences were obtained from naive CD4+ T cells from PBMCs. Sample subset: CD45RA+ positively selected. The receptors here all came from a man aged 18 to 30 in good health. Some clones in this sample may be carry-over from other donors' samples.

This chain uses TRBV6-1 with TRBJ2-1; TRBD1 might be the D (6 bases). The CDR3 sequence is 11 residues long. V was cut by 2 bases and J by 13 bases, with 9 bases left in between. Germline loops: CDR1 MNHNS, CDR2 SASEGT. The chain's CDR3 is CASSERDTQFF. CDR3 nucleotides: TGTGCCAGCAGTGAAAGGGACACCCAGTTCTTC.

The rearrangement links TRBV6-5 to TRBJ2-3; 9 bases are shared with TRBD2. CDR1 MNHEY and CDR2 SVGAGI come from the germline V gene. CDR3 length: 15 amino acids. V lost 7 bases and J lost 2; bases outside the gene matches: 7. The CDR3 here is CASIGSGRPTDTQYF. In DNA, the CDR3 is TGTGCCAGCATTGGAAGCGGGAGGCCCACAGATACGCAGTATTTT.

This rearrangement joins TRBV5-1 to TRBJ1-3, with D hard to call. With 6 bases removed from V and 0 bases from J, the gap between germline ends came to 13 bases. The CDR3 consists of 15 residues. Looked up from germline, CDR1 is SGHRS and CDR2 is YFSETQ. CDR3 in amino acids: CASNPGTTSGNTIYF. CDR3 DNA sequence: TGCGCCAGCAACCCTGGAACTACCTCTGGAAACACCATATATTTT.

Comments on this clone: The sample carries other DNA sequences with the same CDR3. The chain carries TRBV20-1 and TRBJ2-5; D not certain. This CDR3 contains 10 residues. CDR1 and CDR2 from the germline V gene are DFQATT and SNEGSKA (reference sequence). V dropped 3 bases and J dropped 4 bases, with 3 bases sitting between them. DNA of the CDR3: TGCAGTGCTAGGCGAGAGACCCAGTACTTC. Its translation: CSARRETQYF.

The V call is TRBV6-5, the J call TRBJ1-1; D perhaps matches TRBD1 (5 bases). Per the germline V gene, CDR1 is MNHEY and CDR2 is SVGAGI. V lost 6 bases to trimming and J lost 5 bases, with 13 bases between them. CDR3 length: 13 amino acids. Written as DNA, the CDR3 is TGTGCCAGCAGGGGACGGACATTTACTGAAGCTTTCTTT. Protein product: CASRGRTFTEAFF.

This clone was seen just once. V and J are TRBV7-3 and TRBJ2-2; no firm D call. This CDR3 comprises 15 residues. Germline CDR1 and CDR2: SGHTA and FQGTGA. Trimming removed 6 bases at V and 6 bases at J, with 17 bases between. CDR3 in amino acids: CASSSPPTASGELFF. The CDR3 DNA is TGTGCCAGCAGTTCACCCCCCACAGCCTCCGGGGAGCTGTTTTTT.

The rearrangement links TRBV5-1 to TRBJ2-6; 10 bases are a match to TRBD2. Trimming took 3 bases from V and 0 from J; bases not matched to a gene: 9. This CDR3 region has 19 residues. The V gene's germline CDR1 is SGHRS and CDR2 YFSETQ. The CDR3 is CASSSRIAGGSSGANVLTF. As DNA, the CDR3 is TGCGCCAGCAGCTCTCGAATAGCGGGAGGCTCCTCTGGGGCCAACGTCCTGACTTTC.

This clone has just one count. In nucleotides, the CDR3 is TGTGCCAGCTCACCACCGAGCATCACGGGGGGCTATGGCTACACCTTC. It codes for CASSPPSITGGYGYTF. The rearrangement links TRBV18 to TRBJ1-2; D perhaps matches TRBD1 (5 bases). CDR3 length: 16 residues. CDR1 is KGHSH and CDR2 is LQKENI in the germline V gene. Between the trimmed V and J ends, which lost 0 bases and 4 bases, there was a span of 15 bases.

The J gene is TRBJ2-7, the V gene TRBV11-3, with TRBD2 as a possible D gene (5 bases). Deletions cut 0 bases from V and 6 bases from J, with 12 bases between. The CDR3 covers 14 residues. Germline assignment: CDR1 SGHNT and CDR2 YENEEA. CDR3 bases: TGTGCCAGCAGCTTAGAGTCCTCGGGGTCCGAGCAGTACTTC. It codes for CASSLESSGSEQYF.

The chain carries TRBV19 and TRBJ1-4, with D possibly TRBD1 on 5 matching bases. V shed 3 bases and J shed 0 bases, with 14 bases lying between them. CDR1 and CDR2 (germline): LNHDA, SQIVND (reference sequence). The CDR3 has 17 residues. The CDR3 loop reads CASSIGAKGSTNEKLFF. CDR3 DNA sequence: TGTGCCAGTAGTATCGGGGCTAAGGGTTCAACTAATGAAAAACTGTTTTTT. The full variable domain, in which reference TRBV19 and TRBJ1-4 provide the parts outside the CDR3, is DGGITQSPKYLFRKEGQNVTLSCEQNLNHDAMYWYRQDPGQGLRLIYYSQIVNDFQKGDIAEGYSVSREKKESFPLTVTSAQKNPTAFYLCASSIGAKGSTNEKLFFGSGTQLSVL.

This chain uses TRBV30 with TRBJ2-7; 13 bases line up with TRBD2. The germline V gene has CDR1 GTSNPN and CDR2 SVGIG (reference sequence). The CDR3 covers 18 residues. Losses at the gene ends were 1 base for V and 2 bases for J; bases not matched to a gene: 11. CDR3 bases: TGTGCCTGGAGTGCAAGGACTAGCGGGAGACGAGGGCCCTACGAGCAGTACTTC. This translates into CAWSARTSGRRGPYEQYF.

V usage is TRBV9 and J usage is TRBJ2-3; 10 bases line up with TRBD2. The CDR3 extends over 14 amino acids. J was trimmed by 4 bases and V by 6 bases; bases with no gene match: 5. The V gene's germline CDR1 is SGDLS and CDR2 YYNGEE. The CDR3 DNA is TGTGCCAGCACCCTAGCGGGAGTATCAGATACGCAGTATTTT. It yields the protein CASTLAGVSDTQYF.

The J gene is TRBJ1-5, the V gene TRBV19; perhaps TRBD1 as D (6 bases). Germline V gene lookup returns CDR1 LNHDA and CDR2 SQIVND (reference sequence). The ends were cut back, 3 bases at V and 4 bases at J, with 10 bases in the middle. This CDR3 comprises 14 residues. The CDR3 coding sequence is TGTGCCAGTAGTATTGGACAGCCAAATCAGCCCCAGCATTTT. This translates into CASSIGQPNQPQHF.

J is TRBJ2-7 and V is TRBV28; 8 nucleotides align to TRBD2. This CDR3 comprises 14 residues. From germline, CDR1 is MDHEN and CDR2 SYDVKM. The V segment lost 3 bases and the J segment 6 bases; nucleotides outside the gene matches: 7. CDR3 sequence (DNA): TGTGCCAGCAGTTTCGGGAGGGCCCGTGGCGAGCAGTACTTC. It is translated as CASSFGRARGEQYF.

CDR3 in DNA: TGTGCCAGCAGTGCCCCGGGACTAGCGGGATCTAGTCTCTACGAGCAGTACTTC. Protein: CASSAPGLAGSSLYEQYF. V gene TRBV6-1 combines with J gene TRBJ2-7; the match to TRBD2 covers 13 bases. J lost 3 bases, V lost 4 bases, and 12 bases had no gene match. The germline gives CDR1 MNHNS, CDR2 SASEGT. This CDR3 has 18 residues.

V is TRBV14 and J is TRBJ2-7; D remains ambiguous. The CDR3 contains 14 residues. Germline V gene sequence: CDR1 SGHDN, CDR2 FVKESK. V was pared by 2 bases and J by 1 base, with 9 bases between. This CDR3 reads CASSQSPVSYEQYF. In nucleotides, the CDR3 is TGTGCCAGCAGCCAATCCCCAGTTTCCTACGAGCAGTACTTC.

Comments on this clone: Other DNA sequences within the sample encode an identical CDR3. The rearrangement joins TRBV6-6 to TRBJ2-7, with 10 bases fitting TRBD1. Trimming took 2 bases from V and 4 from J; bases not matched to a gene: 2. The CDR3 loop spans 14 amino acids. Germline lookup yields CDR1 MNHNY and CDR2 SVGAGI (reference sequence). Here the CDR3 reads CASSYRDRGYEQYF. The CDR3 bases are TGTGCCAGCAGTTACCGGGACAGGGGTTACGAGCAGTACTTC.

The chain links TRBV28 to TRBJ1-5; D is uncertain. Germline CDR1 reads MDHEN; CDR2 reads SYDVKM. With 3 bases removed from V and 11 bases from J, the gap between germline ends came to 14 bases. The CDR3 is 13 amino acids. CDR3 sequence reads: CASSFRSVWTQHF. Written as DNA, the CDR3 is TGTGCCAGCAGTTTCCGGAGTGTGTGGACCCAGCATTTT.

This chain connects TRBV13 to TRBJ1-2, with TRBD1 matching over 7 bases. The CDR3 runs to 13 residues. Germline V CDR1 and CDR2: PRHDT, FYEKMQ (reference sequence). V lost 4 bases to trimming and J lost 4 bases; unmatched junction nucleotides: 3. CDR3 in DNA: TGTGCCAGCAGCTGGGACAGAGTCTATGGCTACACCTTC. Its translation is CASSWDRVYGYTF.

The CDR3 DNA follows: TGTGCCAGCAGCTTGACCGGGAGCCCCACCTACGAGCAGTACTTC. Its protein product is CASSLTGSPTYEQYF. The chain carries TRBV5-4 and TRBJ2-7, with D tentatively TRBD2 (6 bases). Germline V gives CDR1 SGHNT, CDR2 YYREEE (reference sequence). This CDR3 spans 15 amino acids. The V end was cut by 1 base, the J end by 2 bases, with 13 bases between.

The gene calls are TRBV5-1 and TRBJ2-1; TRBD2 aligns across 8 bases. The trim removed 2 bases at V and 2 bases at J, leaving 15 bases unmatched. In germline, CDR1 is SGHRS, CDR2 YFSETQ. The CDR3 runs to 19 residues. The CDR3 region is CASSFLSGLASPAYNEQFF. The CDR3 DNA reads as TGCGCCAGCAGCTTCTTATCTGGACTAGCCTCACCTGCCTACAATGAGCAGTTCTTC.

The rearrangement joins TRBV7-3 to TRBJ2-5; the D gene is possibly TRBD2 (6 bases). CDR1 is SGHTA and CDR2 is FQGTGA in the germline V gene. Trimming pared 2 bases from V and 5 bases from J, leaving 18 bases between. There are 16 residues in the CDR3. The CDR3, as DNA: TGTGCCAGCAGCTTAGGTGTTGGGGGGTTTGCCGAGACCCAGTACTTC. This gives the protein CASSLGVGGFAETQYF.